This T cell receptor beta chain is drawn from a study of T cell changes during pregnancy in multiple sclerosis. Generated by immunoSEQ multiplex PCR, the TCRdb table keeps only in-frame clones and is missing some. The sample has tens of thousands of clones, just under 95% seen once; the top ten hold just under 2%. The germline CDR1 and CDR2 sequences are MNHNS and SASEGT. V gave up 7 bases and J gave up 4 bases, with 13 bases separating them. The CDR3 length is 13 residues. This receptor was obtained from a female donor with multiple sclerosis, enrolled in a pregnancy study. The sequencing used peripheral blood, collected in the second trimester of pregnancy. The chain joins TRBV6-1 to TRBJ1-2; D remains unclear. The CDR3 DNA reads TGTGCCAGCAAGCGGGAGGACGGCTATGGCTACACCTTC. Its protein is CASKREDGYGYTF.